This TCR beta chain derives from a study of blood T cell repertoires in COVID-19. Study-wide background: Samples taken during acute and convalescent COVID-19 were collected in the United States, Italy and Spain.

V lost 5 bases to trimming and J lost 1 base; unmatched junction nucleotides: 5. Germline-derived CDR1 and CDR2 are MDHEN and SYDVKM. CDR3 length: 15 amino acids. The repertoire was sequenced with immunoSEQ multiplex PCR; TCRdb's copy has only in-frame clones and lacks some. The data show under 55,000 clones, about nine tenths seen once. V gene TRBV28 combines with J gene TRBJ1-5; 7 bases are shared with TRBD1. This TCR was recovered from an elderly woman with active COVID-19. Specimen: peripheral blood. CDR3 sequence (DNA): TGTGCCAGCAGTGACAGGGCTTTAAGCAATCAGCCCCAGCATTTT. Translated, it gives CASSDRALSNQPQHF. Supplemented by reference TRBV28 and TRBJ1-5, the full variable domain reads DVKVTQSSRYLVKRTGEKVFLECVQDMDHENMFWYRQDPGLGLRLIYFSYDVKMKEKGDIPEGYSVSREKKERFSLILESASTNQTSMYLCASSDRALSNQPQHFGDGTRLSIL.